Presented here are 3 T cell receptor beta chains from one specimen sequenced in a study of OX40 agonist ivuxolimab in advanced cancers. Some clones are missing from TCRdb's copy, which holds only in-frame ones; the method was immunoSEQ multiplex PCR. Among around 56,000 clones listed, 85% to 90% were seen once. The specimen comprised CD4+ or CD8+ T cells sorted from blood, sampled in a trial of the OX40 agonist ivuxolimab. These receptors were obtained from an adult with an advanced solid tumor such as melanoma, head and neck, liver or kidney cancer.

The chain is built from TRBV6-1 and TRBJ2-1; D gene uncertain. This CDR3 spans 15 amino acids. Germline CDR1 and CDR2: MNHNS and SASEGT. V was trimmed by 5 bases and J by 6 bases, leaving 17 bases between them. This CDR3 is CASSINLGHSNEQFF. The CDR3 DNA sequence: TGTGCCAGCAGTATAAACCTCGGGCACAGCAATGAGCAGTTCTTC.

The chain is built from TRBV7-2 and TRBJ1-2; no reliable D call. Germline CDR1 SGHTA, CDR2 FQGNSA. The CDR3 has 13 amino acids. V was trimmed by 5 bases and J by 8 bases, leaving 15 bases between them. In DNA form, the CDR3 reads TGTGCCAGCAGCCTACCGGGAGCGGGGGGCTACACCTTC. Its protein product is CASSLPGAGGYTF.

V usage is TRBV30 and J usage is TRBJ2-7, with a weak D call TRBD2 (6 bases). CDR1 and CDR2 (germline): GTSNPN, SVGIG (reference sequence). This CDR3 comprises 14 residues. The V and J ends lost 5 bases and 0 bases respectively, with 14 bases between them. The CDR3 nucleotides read TGTGCCTGGGACGGGGGTCGAGCCTCCTACGAGCAGTACTTC. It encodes CAWDGGRASYEQYF.